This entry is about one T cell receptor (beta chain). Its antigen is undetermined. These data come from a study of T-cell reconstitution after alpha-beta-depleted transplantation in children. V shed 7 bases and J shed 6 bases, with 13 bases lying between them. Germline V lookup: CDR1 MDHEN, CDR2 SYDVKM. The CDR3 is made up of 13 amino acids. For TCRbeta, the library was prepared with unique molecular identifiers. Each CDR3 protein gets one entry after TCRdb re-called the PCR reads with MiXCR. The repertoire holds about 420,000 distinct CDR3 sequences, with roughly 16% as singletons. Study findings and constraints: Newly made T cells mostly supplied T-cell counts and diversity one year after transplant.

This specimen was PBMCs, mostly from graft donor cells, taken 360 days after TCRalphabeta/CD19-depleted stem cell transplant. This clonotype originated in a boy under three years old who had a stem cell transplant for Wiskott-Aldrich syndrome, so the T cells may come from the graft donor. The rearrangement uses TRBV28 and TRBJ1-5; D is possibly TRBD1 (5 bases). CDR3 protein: CASKAGTGQPQHF. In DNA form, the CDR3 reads TGTGCCAGCAAGGCAGGGACGGGTCAGCCCCAGCATTTT.